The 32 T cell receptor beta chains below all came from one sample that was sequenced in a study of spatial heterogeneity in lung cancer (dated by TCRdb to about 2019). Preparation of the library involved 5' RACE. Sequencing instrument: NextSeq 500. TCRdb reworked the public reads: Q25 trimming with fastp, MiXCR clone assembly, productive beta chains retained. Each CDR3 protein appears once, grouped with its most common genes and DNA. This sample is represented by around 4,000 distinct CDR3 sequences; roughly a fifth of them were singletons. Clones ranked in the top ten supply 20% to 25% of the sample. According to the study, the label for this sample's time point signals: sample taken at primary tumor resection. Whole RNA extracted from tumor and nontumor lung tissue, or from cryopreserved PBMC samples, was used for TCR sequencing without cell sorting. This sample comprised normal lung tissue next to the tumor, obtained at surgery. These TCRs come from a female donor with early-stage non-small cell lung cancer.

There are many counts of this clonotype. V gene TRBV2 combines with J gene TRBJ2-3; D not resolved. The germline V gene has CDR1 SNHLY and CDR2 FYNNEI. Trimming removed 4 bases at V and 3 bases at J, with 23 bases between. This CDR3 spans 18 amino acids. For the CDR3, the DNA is TGTGCCAGCAGTGTTTTTGCAGATTGGGCCCCAAAAACAGATACGCAGTATTTT. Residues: CASSVFADWAPKTDTQYF.

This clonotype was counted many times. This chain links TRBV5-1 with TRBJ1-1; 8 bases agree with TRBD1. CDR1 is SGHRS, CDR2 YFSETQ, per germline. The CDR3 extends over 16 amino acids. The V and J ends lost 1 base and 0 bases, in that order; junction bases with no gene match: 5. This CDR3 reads CASSLQGAGVNTEAFF. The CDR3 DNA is TGCGCCAGCAGCTTGCAGGGGGCCGGGGTGAACACTGAAGCTTTCTTT.

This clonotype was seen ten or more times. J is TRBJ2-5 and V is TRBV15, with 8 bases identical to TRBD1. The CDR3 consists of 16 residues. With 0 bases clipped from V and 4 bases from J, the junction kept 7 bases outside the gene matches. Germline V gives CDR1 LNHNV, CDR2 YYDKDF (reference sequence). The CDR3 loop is CATSRDRGQGRETQYF. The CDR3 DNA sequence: TGTGCCACCAGCAGAGATCGAGGACAGGGCCGAGAGACCCAGTACTTC.

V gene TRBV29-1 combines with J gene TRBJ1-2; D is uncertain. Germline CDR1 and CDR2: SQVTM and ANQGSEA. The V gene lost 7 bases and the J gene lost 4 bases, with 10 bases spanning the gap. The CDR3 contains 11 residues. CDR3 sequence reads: CSADGTYGYTF. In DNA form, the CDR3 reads TGCAGCGCTGACGGAACCTATGGCTACACCTTC.

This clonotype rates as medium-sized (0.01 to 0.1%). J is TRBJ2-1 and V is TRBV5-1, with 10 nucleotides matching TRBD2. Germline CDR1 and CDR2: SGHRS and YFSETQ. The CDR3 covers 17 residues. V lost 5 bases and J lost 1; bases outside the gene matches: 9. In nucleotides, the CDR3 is TGCGCCAGCAGTAAGCGGGGGGGCGTAATTTCCTACAATGAGCAGTTCTTC. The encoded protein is CASSKRGGVISYNEQFF.

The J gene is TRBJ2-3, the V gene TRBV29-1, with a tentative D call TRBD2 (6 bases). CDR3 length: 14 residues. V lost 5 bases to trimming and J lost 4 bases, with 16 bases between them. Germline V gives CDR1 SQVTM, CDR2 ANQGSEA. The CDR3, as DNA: TGCAGCGTTCGGCGGGGTCCCCCTCCAGATACGCAGTATTTT. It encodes CSVRRGPPPDTQYF.

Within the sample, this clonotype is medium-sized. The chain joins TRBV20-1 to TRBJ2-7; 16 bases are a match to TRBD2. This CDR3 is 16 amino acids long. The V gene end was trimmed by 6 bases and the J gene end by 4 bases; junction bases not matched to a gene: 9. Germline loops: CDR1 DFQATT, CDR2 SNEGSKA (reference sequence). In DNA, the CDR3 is TGCAGTGCAACCGGGACTAGCGGGAGGGGGAGGTACGAGCAGTACTTC. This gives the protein CSATGTSGRGRYEQYF.

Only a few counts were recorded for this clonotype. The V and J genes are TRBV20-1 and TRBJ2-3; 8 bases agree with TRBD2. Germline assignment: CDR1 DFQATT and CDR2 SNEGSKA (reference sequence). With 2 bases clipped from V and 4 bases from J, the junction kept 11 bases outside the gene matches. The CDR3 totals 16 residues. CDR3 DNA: TGCAGTGCTAGAAAGGCGGGAGGAAATCGTGCAGATACGCAGTATTTT. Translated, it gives CSARKAGGNRADTQYF.

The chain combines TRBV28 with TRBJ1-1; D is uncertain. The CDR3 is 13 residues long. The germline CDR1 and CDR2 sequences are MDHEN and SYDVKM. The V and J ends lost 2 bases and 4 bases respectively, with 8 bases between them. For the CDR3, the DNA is TGTGCCAGCAGTTTAGTCCCGGGCACTGAAGCTTTCTTT. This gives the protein CASSLVPGTEAFF. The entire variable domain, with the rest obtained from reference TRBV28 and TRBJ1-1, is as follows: DVKVTQSSRYLVKRTGEKVFLECVQDMDHENMFWYRQDPGLGLRLIYFSYDVKMKEKGDIPEGYSVSREKKERFSLILESASTNQTSMYLCASSLVPGTEAFFGQGTRLTVV.

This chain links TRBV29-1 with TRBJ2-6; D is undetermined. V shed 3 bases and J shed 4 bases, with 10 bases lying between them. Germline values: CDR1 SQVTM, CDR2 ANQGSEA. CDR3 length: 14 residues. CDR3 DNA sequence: TGCAGCGTTGATGGGTCTTCCGGGGCCAACGTCCTGACTTTC. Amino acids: CSVDGSSGANVLTF.

CDR3 bases: TGCAGTGCTAGTAGTCCGGGAAAGGAGGGGGCAAGGAATGAGCAGTTCTTC. It translates to CSASSPGKEGARNEQFF. The rearrangement joins TRBV20-1 to TRBJ2-1; possible D gene TRBD1, 7 bases. Germline loops: CDR1 DFQATT, CDR2 SNEGSKA (reference sequence). Trimming shortened V by 3 bases and J by 7 bases, and 25 bases separated the two germline ends. CDR3 length equals 17 residues.

CDR3 residues: CASSLVGMGEQYF. The CDR3 DNA reads TGTGCCAGCAGCTTGGTGGGGATGGGTGAGCAGTACTTC. V is TRBV5-6 and J is TRBJ2-7; D gene uncertain. V was shortened by 0 bases and J by 7 bases, with 11 bases between the two germline ends. This CDR3 contains 13 residues. Germline CDR1 reads SGHDT; CDR2 reads YYEEEE.

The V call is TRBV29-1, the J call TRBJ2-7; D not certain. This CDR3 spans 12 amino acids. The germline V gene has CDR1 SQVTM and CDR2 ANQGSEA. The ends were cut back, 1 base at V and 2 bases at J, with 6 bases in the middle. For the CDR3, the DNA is TGCAGCGTTGAAGGGCAGCCCTACGAGCAGTACTTC. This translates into CSVEGQPYEQYF.

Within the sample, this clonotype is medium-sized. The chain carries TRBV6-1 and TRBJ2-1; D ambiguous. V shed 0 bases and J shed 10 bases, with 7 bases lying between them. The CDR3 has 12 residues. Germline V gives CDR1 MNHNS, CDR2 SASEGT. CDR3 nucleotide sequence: TGTGCCAGCAGTGAAGCGGTGATCGAGCAGTTCTTC. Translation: CASSEAVIEQFF.

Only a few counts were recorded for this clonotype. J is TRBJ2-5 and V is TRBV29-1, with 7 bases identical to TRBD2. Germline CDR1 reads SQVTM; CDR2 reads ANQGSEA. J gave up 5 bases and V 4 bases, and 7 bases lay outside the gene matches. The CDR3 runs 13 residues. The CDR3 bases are TGCAGCGTTGTTGCGGGAGTTTCCGAGACCCAGTACTTC. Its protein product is CSVVAGVSETQYF.

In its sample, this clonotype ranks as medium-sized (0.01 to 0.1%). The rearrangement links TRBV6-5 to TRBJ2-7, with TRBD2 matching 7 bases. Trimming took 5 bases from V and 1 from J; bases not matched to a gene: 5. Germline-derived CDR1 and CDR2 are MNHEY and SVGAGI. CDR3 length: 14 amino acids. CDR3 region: CASSGGGSSYEQYF. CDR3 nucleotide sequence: TGTGCCAGCAGTGGGGGGGGGTCGTCCTACGAGCAGTACTTC.

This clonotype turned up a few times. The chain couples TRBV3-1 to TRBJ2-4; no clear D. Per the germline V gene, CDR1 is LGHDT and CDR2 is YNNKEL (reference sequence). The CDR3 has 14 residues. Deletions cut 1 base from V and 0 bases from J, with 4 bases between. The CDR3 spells CASSQGIAKNIQYF. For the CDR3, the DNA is TGTGCCAGCAGCCAAGGAATAGCCAAAAACATTCAGTACTTC. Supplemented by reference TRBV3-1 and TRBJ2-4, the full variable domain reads DTAVSQTPKYLVTQMGNDKSIKCEQNLGHDTMYWYKQDSKKFLKIMFSYNNKELIINETVPNRFSPKSPDKAHLNLHINSLELGDSAVYFCASSQGIAKNIQYFGAGTRLSVL.

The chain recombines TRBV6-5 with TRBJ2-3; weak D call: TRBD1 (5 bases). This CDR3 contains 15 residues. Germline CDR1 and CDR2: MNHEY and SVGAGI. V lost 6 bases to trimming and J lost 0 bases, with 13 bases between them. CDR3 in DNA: TGTGCCAGCAGAACACAGGTTTTGAGCACAGATACGCAGTATTTT. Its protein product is CASRTQVLSTDTQYF.

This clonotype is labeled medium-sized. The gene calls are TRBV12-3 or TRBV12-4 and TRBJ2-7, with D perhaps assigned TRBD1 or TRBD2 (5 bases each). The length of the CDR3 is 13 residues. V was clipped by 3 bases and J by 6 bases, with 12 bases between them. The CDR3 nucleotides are TGTGCCAGCAGTTTGGGACCGCGCGGCGAGCAGTACTTC. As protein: CASSLGPRGEQYF.

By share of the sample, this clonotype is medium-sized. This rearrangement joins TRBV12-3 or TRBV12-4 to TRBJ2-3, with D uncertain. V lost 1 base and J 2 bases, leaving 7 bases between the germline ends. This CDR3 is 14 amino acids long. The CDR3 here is CASSLVQVTDTQYF. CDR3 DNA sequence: TGTGCCAGCAGTTTAGTCCAGGTCACAGATACGCAGTATTTT.

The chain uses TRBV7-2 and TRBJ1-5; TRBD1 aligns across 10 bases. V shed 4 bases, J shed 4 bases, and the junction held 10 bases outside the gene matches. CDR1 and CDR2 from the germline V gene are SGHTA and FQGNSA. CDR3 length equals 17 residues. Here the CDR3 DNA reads TGTGCCAGCAGCTGGAAGGTACCGGGACAGGGGAATCAGCCCCAGCATTTT. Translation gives CASSWKVPGQGNQPQHF.

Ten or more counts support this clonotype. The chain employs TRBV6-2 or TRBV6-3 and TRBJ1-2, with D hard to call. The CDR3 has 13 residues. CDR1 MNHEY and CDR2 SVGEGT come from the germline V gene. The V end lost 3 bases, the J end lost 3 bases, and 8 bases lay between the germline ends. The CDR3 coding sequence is TGTGCCAGCAGTTATACACTATACTATGGCTACACCTTC. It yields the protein CASSYTLYYGYTF.

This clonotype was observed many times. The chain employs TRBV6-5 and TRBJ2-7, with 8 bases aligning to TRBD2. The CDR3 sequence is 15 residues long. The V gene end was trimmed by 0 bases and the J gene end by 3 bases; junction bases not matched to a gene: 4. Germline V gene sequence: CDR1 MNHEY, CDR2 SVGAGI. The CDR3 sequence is CASSYSVTSDYEQYF. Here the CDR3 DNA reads TGTGCCAGCAGTTACTCGGTGACTAGCGACTACGAGCAGTACTTC.

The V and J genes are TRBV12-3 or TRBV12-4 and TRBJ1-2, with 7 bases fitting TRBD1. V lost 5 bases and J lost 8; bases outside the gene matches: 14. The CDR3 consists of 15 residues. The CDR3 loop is CASSPSWGGGDGYTF. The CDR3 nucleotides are TGTGCCAGCAGTCCAAGCTGGGGAGGGGGCGACGGCTACACCTTC.

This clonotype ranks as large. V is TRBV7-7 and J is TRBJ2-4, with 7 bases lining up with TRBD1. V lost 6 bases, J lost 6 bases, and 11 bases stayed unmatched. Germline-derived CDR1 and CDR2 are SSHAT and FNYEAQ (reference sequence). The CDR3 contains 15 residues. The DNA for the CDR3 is TGTGCCAGCAGTCTAACCCAGGGGGATGGAAACATTCAGTACTTC. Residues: CASSLTQGDGNIQYF.

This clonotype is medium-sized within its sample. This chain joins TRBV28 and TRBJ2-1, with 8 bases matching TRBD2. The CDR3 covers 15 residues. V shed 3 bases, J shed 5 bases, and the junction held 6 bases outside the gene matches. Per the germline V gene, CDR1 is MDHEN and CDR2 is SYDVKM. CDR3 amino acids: CASSFGSGNNNEQFF. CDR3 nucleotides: TGTGCCAGCAGTTTTGGTAGCGGGAATAACAATGAGCAGTTCTTC.

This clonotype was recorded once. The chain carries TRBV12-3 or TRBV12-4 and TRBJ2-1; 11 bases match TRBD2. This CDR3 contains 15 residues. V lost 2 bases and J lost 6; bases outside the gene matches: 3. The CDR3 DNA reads TGTGCCAGCAGTTTATTAGGACTAGCGGGCAATGAGCAGTTCTTC. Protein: CASSLLGLAGNEQFF.

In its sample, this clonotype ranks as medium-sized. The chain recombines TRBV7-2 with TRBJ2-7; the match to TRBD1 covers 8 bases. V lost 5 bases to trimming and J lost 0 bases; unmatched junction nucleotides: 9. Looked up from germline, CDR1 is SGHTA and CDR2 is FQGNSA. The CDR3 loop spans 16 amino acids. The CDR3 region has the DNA TGTGCCAGCAGCCTCACCGGGACAGGCATCTCCTACGAGCAGTACTTC. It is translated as CASSLTGTGISYEQYF.

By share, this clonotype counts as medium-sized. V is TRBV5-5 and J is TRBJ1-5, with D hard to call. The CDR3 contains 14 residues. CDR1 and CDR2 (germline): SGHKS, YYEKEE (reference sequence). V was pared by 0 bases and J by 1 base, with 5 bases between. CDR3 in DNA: TGTGCCAGCAGCTTGGAGTGGAGCAATCAGCCCCAGCATTTT. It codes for CASSLEWSNQPQHF.

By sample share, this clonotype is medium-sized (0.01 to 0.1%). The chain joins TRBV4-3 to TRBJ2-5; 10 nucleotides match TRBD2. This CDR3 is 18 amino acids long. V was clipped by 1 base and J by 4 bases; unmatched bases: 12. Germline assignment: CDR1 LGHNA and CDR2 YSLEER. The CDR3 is CASSQGARNSGRLETQYF. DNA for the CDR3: TGCGCCAGCAGCCAAGGAGCCCGGAATAGCGGGAGGTTAGAGACCCAGTACTTC.

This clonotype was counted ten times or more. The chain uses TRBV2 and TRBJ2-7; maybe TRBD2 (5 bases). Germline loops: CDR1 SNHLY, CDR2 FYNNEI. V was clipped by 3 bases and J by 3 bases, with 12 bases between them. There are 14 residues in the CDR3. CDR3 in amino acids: CASSEGELLYEQYF. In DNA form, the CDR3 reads TGTGCCAGCAGTGAGGGAGAGTTGCTCTACGAGCAGTACTTC. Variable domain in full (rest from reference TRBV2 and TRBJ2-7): EPEVTQTPSHQVTQMGQEVILRCVPISNHLYFYWYRQILGQKVEFLVSFYNNEISEKSEIFDDQFSVERPDGSNFTLKIRSTKLEDSAMYFCASSEGELLYEQYFGPGTRLTVT.

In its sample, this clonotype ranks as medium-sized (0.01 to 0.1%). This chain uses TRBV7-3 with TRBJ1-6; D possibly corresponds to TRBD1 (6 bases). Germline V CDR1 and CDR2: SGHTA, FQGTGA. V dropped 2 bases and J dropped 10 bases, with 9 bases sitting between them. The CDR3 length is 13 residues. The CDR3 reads CASSLGGFSPLHF. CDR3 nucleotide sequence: TGTGCCAGCAGCTTAGGGGGCTTCTCACCCCTCCACTTT.